The entry below describes one TCR beta chain. The germline V gene encodes CDR1 SGHVS and CDR2 FNYEAQ. CDR3 length equals 14 residues. V lost 2 bases to trimming and J lost 0 bases; unmatched junction nucleotides: 0. The data derive from a study of T cell responses to AZD1222 COVID-19 vaccine. Profiled with immunoSEQ multiplex PCR; TCRdb holds only in-frame clones, not every one. The sample includes 110,000 or so clones, over 75% of them seen just once. This chain uses TRBV7-6 with TRBJ1-2; 7 bases align to TRBD1. The sample here was peripheral blood, taken 28 days after the second AZD1222 dose. The TCR originated in an adult who received the AZD1222 COVID-19 vaccine. CDR3 nucleotides: TGTGCCAGCAGCTTACAGGGGGCTAACTATGGCTACACCTTC. Translated, it gives CASSLQGANYGYTF.